What follows describes a single T cell receptor (beta chain). Its antigen remains unidentified. Study processing details: With immunoSEQ giving junction-only sequences and no quality scores, filtering differed. Measured with immunoSEQ multiplex PCR; TCRdb has only the in-frame clones, and not every one. The V and J calls and clone size come from that table; D and trimming were worked out from the DNA. The sample lists under 1,900,000 clones, less than 99% seen once, with approximately 0.4% in the top ten. The entry originates in a study of shared clonotypes between healthy human individuals. Overall study findings and caveats: The study found roughly 5% of naive CD4 clonotypes shared across several donors.

With 3 bases removed from V and 4 bases from J, the gap between germline ends came to 13 bases. CDR1 MDHEN and CDR2 SYDVKM come from the germline V gene. The CDR3 runs 15 residues. Division of CD4+ cells produced a CD45RA+ naive subset and a CD45RA-negative memory subset. Sequencing used naive CD4+ T cells sorted from blood. Subset: CD45RA+ positively selected. This chain uses TRBV28 with TRBJ1-5, with D possibly being TRBD1 (6 bases). The sequence was obtained from a man between 25 and 39 years old in good health. The CDR3 coding sequence is TGTGCCAGCAGTTTTGGGGGAAGGGGGAATCAGCCCCAGCATTTT. Translating it yields CASSFGGRGNQPQHF.